This T cell receptor beta chain was captured by sequencing in a study of control samples from healthy donors and cancer patients. Using immunoSEQ multiplex PCR, the repertoire was profiled, and TCRdb retains in-frame clones only, with some absent. The repertoire has around 170,000 clones, around 91% of them found once; the top ten carry approximately 1.5%. Trimming cost V 4 bases and J 7 bases; bases outside gene matches: 12. In germline, CDR1 is SGHDT, CDR2 YYEEEE. The CDR3 has 17 residues. The sample comprised blood. The genes are TRBV5-6 and TRBJ2-3; TRBD2 matches 13 bases. The receptor comes from a woman aged 50 to 65 in good health. This chain's CDR3 is CASSPSGLAGATNTQYF. As DNA, the CDR3 is TGTGCCAGCAGCCCCAGCGGACTAGCGGGAGCTACGAATACGCAGTATTTT. Drawing the rest from reference TRBV5-6 and TRBJ2-3, the complete variable domain is DAGVTQSPTHLIKTRGQQVTLRCSPKSGHDTVSWYQQALGQGPQFIFQYYEEEERQRGNFPDRFSGHQFPNYSSELNVNALLLGDSALYLCASSPSGLAGATNTQYFGPGTRLTVL.